A selection of T cell receptor beta chains follows, all from one sample in a study of metastatic and nonmetastatic thyroid tumors. Through MiXCR, TCRdb re-clonotyped the PCR reads. The repertoire consists of 50,000 or so clones, with approximately 24% occurring once and the leading ten covering roughly 3.2%. The sequenced sample consisted of blood. The receptors here all came from a male donor with papillary thyroid cancer or a benign thyroid nodule (not recorded which). Some clones in this sample may be carry-over from other donors' samples. CDR3s include the opening cysteine and the closing phenylalanine or tryptophan. The D gene is left open where the match is weak. The listing skips clone size in some rows; elsewhere it reads once, few, many or a size class.

size	D	V	J	CDR3	DNA
-	-	TRBV24-1	TRBJ1-1	CATIETSGTSKRNTEAFF	TGTGCCACCATTGAAACCTCCGGTACGTCTAAGCGGAACACTGAAGCTTTCTTT
many	TRBD2	TRBV4-2	TRBJ2-2	CASSQGLAGSWNAGELFF	TGTGCCAGCAGCCAAGGACTAGCGGGATCCTGGAATGCCGGGGAGCTGTTTTTT
-	-	TRBV11-3	TRBJ1-2	CASSLYPNYGYTF	TGTGCCAGCAGCTTATACCCAAACTATGGCTACACCTTC
-	-	TRBV18	TRBJ2-2	CVSSPTGELFF	TGTGTCAGCTCACCGACCGGGGAGCTGTTTTTT
many	-	TRBV10-3	TRBJ2-5	CATGAGPETQYF	TGTGCCACCGGGGCGGGCCCGGAGACCCAGTACTTC
few	-	TRBV20-1	TRBJ2-7	CSARDSIGLTPHEQYF	TGCAGTGCTAGAGATTCCATCGGGCTCACTCCGCACGAGCAGTACTTC
few	TRBD1	TRBV30	TRBJ2-7	CAWSVGQGDYEQYF	TGTGCCTGGAGTGTGGGACAGGGGGACTACGAGCAGTACTTC
many	TRBD1	TRBV28	TRBJ1-5	CASSGTGVQPQHF	TGTGCCAGCAGTGGGACAGGGGTTCAGCCCCAGCATTTT
once	-	TRBV13	TRBJ2-7	CASSLGQGLYF	TGTGCCAGCAGCTTAGGCCAAGGATTGTACTTC
many	TRBD2	TRBV28	TRBJ2-7	CASSLWESGKGYEQYF	TGTGCCAGCAGTTTATGGGAAAGCGGGAAGGGTTACGAGCAGTACTTC
many	-	TRBV6-2/TRBV6-3	TRBJ2-5	CASSQTLPQETQYF	TGTGCCAGCAGTCAGACTCTACCCCAAGAGACCCAGTACTTC
-	-	TRBV30	TRBJ1-1	CAWTGGHDTEAFF	TGTGCCTGGACGGGGGGGCATGACACTGAAGCTTTCTTT
-	TRBD2	TRBV6-1	TRBJ2-7	CASSEGTSGSYEQYF	TGTGCCAGCAGTGAAGGGACTAGCGGCTCCTACGAGCAGTACTTC
many	-	TRBV27	TRBJ1-1	CASSWTGDTEAFF	TGTGCCAGCAGTTGGACCGGGGACACTGAAGCTTTCTTT
few	-	TRBV6-2/TRBV6-3	TRBJ1-5	CASSYSDPGTNQPQHF	TGTGCCAGCAGTTACTCAGACCCTGGGACCAATCAGCCCCAGCATTTT
many	TRBD1	TRBV18	TRBJ1-3	CASSPIPRTGISSGNTIYF	TGTGCCAGCTCACCCATACCTCGGACAGGGATTAGCTCTGGAAACACCATATATTTT
-	-	TRBV7-3	TRBJ2-2	CASSHPGGANTGELFF	TGTGCCAGCAGCCACCCAGGAGGGGCGAACACCGGGGAGCTGTTTTTT
many	-	TRBV30	TRBJ2-5	CAWSVRGAETQYF	TGTGCCTGGAGTGTCAGGGGTGCTGAGACCCAGTACTTC
many	TRBD2	TRBV30	TRBJ2-5	CAWSASLAGGPGETQYF	TGTGCCTGGAGTGCTTCACTAGCGGGAGGGCCGGGGGAGACCCAGTACTTC
many	TRBD2	TRBV5-1	TRBJ2-5	CASSLPGLAGDNQETQYF	TGCGCCAGCAGCCTTCCGGGACTAGCGGGAGATAACCAAGAGACCCAGTACTTC
many	TRBD2	TRBV24-1	TRBJ2-3	CATSDSATSGGTDTQYF	TGTGCCACCAGTGATTCAGCGACTAGCGGTGGCACAGATACGCAGTATTTT
many	-	TRBV4-2	TRBJ2-7	CASSQELGAVYEQYF	TGTGCCAGCAGCCAAGAACTGGGGGCGGTTTACGAGCAGTACTTC
many	TRBD2	TRBV5-1	TRBJ2-3	CASSFALAGKRTDTQYF	TGCGCCAGCAGCTTCGCGTTAGCGGGGAAACGCACAGATACGCAGTATTTT
-	TRBD1	TRBV5-1	TRBJ1-2	CASSRQGIKDYGYTF	TGCGCCAGCAGCCGACAGGGGATCAAGGACTATGGCTACACCTTC
many	-	TRBV29-1	TRBJ1-2	CSVEPQQAVYGYTF	TGCAGCGTTGAGCCCCAACAGGCTGTCTATGGCTACACCTTC
many	TRBD1	TRBV5-6	TRBJ1-4	CASSFDRDEKLFF	TGTGCCAGCAGCTTCGACAGGGATGAAAAACTGTTTTTT
many	-	TRBV27	TRBJ1-5	CASRKRAGENQPQHF	TGTGCCAGCCGCAAGAGGGCGGGGGAGAATCAGCCCCAGCATTTT
-	TRBD1	TRBV5-1	TRBJ1-1	CASKEDRVAFF	TGCGCCAGCAAAGAAGACAGGGTGGCTTTCTTT
many	-	TRBV6-1	TRBJ2-6	CASTTGFSGANVLTF	TGTGCCAGCACGACTGGGTTCTCTGGGGCCAACGTCCTGACTTTC
many	-	TRBV20-1	TRBJ1-2	CSASNTGYTF	TGCAGTGCTAGTAACACGGGCTACACCTTC
-	-	TRBV5-1	TRBJ2-1	CARQGEFCSGRGNEQFF	TGCGCCAGACAGGGGGAATTCTGTAGCGGGAGAGGCAATGAGCAGTTCTTC
-	-	TRBV4-1	TRBJ1-2	CASSQGTDYGYTF	TGCGCCAGCAGCCAAGGGACGGACTATGGCTACACCTTC
-	-	TRBV12-3/TRBV12-4	TRBJ1-5	CASSLFSGNNQPQHF	TGTGCCAGCAGTTTATTTTCCGGGAACAATCAGCCTCAGCATTTT
once	TRBD2	TRBV20-1	TRBJ2-7	CSARWPGLAGRVQYF	TGCAGTGCTAGGTGGCCGGGACTAGCGGGAAGGGTGCAGTACTTC
many	-	TRBV6-1	TRBJ1-4	CASSLPGGDEKLFF	TGTGCCAGCAGCCTCCCAGGAGGGGATGAAAAACTGTTTTTT
few	TRBD1	TRBV27	TRBJ1-2	CASSRQGRWYGYTF	TGTGCCAGCAGCCGACAGGGTCGGTGGTATGGCTACACCTTC
many	TRBD1	TRBV20-1	TRBJ1-5	CSARTDRGGQPQHF	TGCAGTGCTAGGACGGACAGGGGAGGCCAGCCCCAGCATTTT
many	-	TRBV5-1	TRBJ2-7	CASSLLGDGIEQYF	TGCGCCAGCAGCTTGTTGGGGGATGGAATCGAGCAGTACTTC
-	-	TRBV25-1	TRBJ2-7	CASSDSMGGLGDEQYF	TGTGCCAGCAGTGATTCTATGGGGGGGCTAGGTGACGAGCAGTACTTC
once	TRBD2	TRBV20-1	TRBJ2-7	CSATGSGSPYEQYF	TGCAGTGCTACAGGCAGCGGGAGCCCCTACGAGCAGTACTTC
few	-	TRBV30	TRBJ1-1	CAWSVGRGPEAFF	TGTGCCTGGAGTGTGGGCAGGGGACCTGAAGCTTTCTTT
many	-	TRBV20-1	TRBJ2-3	CSATGGSDTQYF	TGCAGTGCTACAGGGGGGTCAGATACGCAGTATTTT
many	TRBD2	TRBV6-1	TRBJ2-1	CASSEGDSGSNEQFF	TGTGCCAGCAGTGAAGGTGATAGCGGGAGCAATGAGCAGTTCTTC
many	TRBD2	TRBV12-5	TRBJ2-2	CASGFLGGETGELFF	TGTGCTAGTGGGTTCCTGGGGGGGGAAACCGGGGAGCTGTTTTTT
-	-	TRBV6-7	TRBJ1-3	CASSWLNTIYF	TGTGCCAGCAGTTGGCTCAACACCATATATTTT
-	TRBD2	TRBV30	TRBJ2-3	CAWSVRRGGIQDTQYF	TGTGCCTGGAGTGTACGGCGGGGGGGCATTCAAGATACGCAGTATTTT
many	-	TRBV15	TRBJ2-3	CALEKVNTQYF	TGTGCCCTCGAGAAGGTGAATACGCAGTATTTT
many	TRBD2	TRBV29-1	TRBJ2-7	CSVEDSSGLAGYEQYF	TGCAGCGTTGAAGATTCGTCGGGACTAGCGGGGTACGAGCAGTACTTC
-	TRBD1	TRBV6-1	TRBJ1-5	CASSRNRGQMKSQPQHF	TGTGCCAGCAGCCGAAACAGGGGGCAAATGAAGAGTCAGCCCCAGCATTTT
medium-sized	-	TRBV6-1	TRBJ2-7	CASTPAVSYEQYF	TGTGCCAGCACCCCCGCCGTCTCCTACGAGCAGTACTTC
many	-	TRBV20-1	TRBJ1-1	CSASSRGGTEAFF	TGCAGTGCTTCATCCCGAGGGGGCACTGAAGCTTTCTTT
many	-	TRBV5-1	TRBJ1-4	CASSLSGGNNEKLFF	TGCGCCAGCAGCTTGTCCGGGGGGAATAATGAAAAACTGTTTTTT
many	TRBD2	TRBV4-1	TRBJ2-1	CASSQLAGGGEYNEQFF	TGCGCCAGCAGCCAACTAGCGGGAGGTGGTGAATACAATGAGCAGTTCTTC
-	-	TRBV6-4	TRBJ1-1	CASSDPRGFGTEAFF	TGTGCCAGCAGTGATCCGAGGGGGTTCGGGACTGAAGCTTTCTTT
many	-	TRBV25-1	TRBJ1-2	CASSRTTSHGYTF	TGTGCCAGCTCTCGGACCACTTCACATGGCTACACCTTC
-	-	TRBV7-2	TRBJ2-7	CASSLSSSHEQYF	TGTGCCAGCAGCTTAAGCTCCTCCCACGAGCAGTACTTC
-	-	TRBV20-1	TRBJ2-1	CSARAGVGNEQFF	TGCAGTGCTAGAGCTGGAGTGGGTAATGAGCAGTTCTTC
few	TRBD1	TRBV6-2/TRBV6-3	TRBJ1-2	CASSYLRTGGSYGYTF	TGTGCCAGCAGTTACCTGCGGACAGGGGGGTCCTATGGCTACACCTTC